Each of the 22 T cell receptor beta chains below was sequenced from the same sample in a study of vaccination effects on CD4 cells after COVID-19. Using viral peptide pools, the ViraFEST assay grew out antigen-specific CD4+ T cells prior to sequencing. Scientists isolated CD4+ T cells after an approximately 10-day culture period ended. The person acquired a PCR-confirmed SARS-CoV-2 infection between March and December 2020. The method was immunoSEQ multiplex PCR; TCRdb's version includes in-frame clones alone and lacks a portion of them. In the table there are around 49,000 clones, approximately 81% of which are singletons. Antigens for these TCRs are unknown. Sample: CD4+ T cells from PBMCs cultured with a peptide pool, taken before COVID-19 vaccination. The receptors come from a human donor who had a prior SARS-CoV-2 infection.

The chain carries TRBV11-3 and TRBJ2-7; D is perhaps TRBD2 (7 bases). V lost 5 bases, J lost 3 bases, and 32 bases lay in between. This CDR3 comprises 20 residues. Germline V gene sequence: CDR1 SGHNT, CDR2 YENEEA. The CDR3 DNA reads TGTGCCAGCAGCCCACTCCTAGGGGGGGACCCCTGGAGATGGGACTACGAGCAGTACTTC. This translates into CASSPLLGGDPWRWDYEQYF.

V and J are TRBV2 and TRBJ1-6, with 7 bases matching TRBD1. The CDR3 covers 16 residues. Germline trimming cut 2 bases from V and 6 bases from J; bases unmatched to any gene: 7. The germline V gene encodes CDR1 SNHLY and CDR2 FYNNEI. CDR3 nucleotides: TGTGCCAGCAGTGAAATGGGACAGACAACTAATTCACCCCTCCACTTT. Its protein is CASSEMGQTTNSPLHF.

The chain employs TRBV10-3 and TRBJ2-2, with 9 bases lining up with TRBD2. The CDR3 extends over 14 amino acids. The V gene's germline CDR1 is ENHRY and CDR2 SYGVKD. J gave up 4 bases and V 6 bases, and 3 bases lay outside the gene matches. CDR3 nucleotide sequence: TGTGCCATCAGGGCGGGAGGGACCACCGGGGAGCTGTTTTTT. This encodes CAIRAGGTTGELFF.

The chain has TRBV5-1 and TRBJ2-1; 14 nucleotides line up with TRBD2. This CDR3 has 15 residues. The germline gives CDR1 SGHRS, CDR2 YFSETQ. The J segment lost 6 bases and the V segment lost 3 bases, leaving 2 bases of the junction unmatched. CDR3 nucleotides: TGCGCCAGCAGCTCGGGACTAGCGGGGGTCAATGAGCAGTTCTTC. Translation gives CASSSGLAGVNEQFF.

The chain recombines TRBV5-4 with TRBJ2-3; 9 nucleotides agree with TRBD2. The trim removed 1 base at V and 2 bases at J, leaving 5 bases unmatched. CDR3 length: 16 amino acids. Per germline, CDR1 SGHNT and CDR2 YYREEE (reference sequence). The CDR3 bases are TGTGCCAGCAGCTTGAGACTAGCGGAATCCACAGATACGCAGTATTTT. Its translation: CASSLRLAESTDTQYF. The full variable domain, completed using reference TRBV5-4 and TRBJ2-3, is ETGVTQSPTHLIKTRGQQVTLRCSSQSGHNTVSWYQQALGQGPQFIFQYYREEENGRGNFPPRFSGLQFPNYSSELNVNALELDDSALYLCASSLRLAESTDTQYFGPGTRLTVL.

J is TRBJ2-3 and V is TRBV7-9; no firm D call. With 1 base removed from V and 2 bases from J, the gap between germline ends came to 1 base. Per the germline V gene, CDR1 is SEHNR and CDR2 is FQNEAQ (reference sequence). The CDR3 runs to 12 residues. The CDR3 bases are TGTGCCAGCAGCTTAGACACAGATACGCAGTATTTT. Its protein is CASSLDTDTQYF.

V is TRBV5-5 and J is TRBJ1-4; TRBD1 is a possible D gene (5 bases). This CDR3 region has 15 residues. Germline V lookup: CDR1 SGHKS, CDR2 YYEKEE (reference sequence). Between the trimmed V and J ends, which lost 0 bases and 1 base, there was a span of 7 bases. CDR3 DNA sequence: TGTGCCAGCAGCTTGGGGGGGGGAACTAATGAAAAACTGTTTTTT. Translating gives CASSLGGGTNEKLFF.

In this sample, this clone turned up once. The chain recombines TRBV5-5 with TRBJ2-7; tentative D call: TRBD1 (6 bases). There are 15 residues in the CDR3. Germline values: CDR1 SGHKS, CDR2 YYEKEE (reference sequence). V dropped 3 bases and J dropped 0 bases, with 13 bases sitting between them. The CDR3 here is CASSSGVGPSYEQYF. CDR3 coding DNA: TGTGCCAGCAGCTCAGGGGTGGGCCCCTCCTACGAGCAGTACTTC. Based on the CDR3 plus reference TRBV5-5 and TRBJ2-7, the full variable domain is DAGVTQSPTHLIKTRGQQVTLRCSPISGHKSVSWYQQVLGQGPQFIFQYYEKEERGRGNFPDRFSARQFPNYSSELNVNALLLGDSALYLCASSSGVGPSYEQYFGPGTRLTVT.

The sample holds a few counts of this clone. The rearrangement links TRBV9 to TRBJ2-1; 11 bases align to TRBD2. CDR1 is SGDLS and CDR2 is YYNGEE in the germline V gene. CDR3 size: 15 residues. V trimming: 2 bases; J trimming: 3 bases; junction bases outside the gene matches: 1. CDR3 bases: TGTGCCAGCAGCGTTAGCGGGGGGGACTACAATGAGCAGTTCTTC. Its translation: CASSVSGGDYNEQFF.

The sample holds a few counts of this clone. The chain is built from TRBV5-4 and TRBJ2-7, with D possibly matching TRBD1 (6 bases). The germline V gene has CDR1 SGHNT and CDR2 YYREEE (reference sequence). The CDR3 has 13 residues. The ends were cut back, 3 bases at V and 0 bases at J, with 7 bases in the middle. DNA of the CDR3: TGTGCCAGCAGCTCGGGACACTCCTACGAGCAGTACTTC. It translates to CASSSGHSYEQYF.

The table lists this clone with a few counts. The rearrangement uses TRBV29-1 and TRBJ2-2; TRBD2 might be the D (6 bases). The CDR3 runs 12 residues. The germline CDR1 and CDR2 sequences are SQVTM and ANQGSEA. The V gene lost 3 bases and the J gene lost 5 bases, with 7 bases spanning the gap. CDR3 amino acids: CSVEGGTGELFF. CDR3 in DNA: TGCAGCGTTGAGGGGGGAACCGGGGAGCTGTTTTTT.

The J gene is TRBJ1-5, the V gene TRBV27; TRBD1 matches at 7 bases. With V trimmed by 3 bases and J by 5 bases, 1 base remained unmatched. Germline V gene lookup returns CDR1 MNHEY and CDR2 SMNVEV (reference sequence). This CDR3 is 13 amino acids long. The CDR3 DNA reads as TGTGCCAGCAGTTTCCAGGGGGATCAGCCCCAGCATTTT. Translation gives CASSFQGDQPQHF.

The chain combines TRBV24-1 with TRBJ2-1; 16 positions match TRBD2. The trim removed 7 bases at V and 3 bases at J, leaving 2 bases unmatched. CDR1 and CDR2 (germline): KGHDR, SFDVKD. The CDR3 is made up of 16 amino acids. The DNA of the CDR3 is TGTGCCACCAGCGGGACTAGCGGGGGGGGCTACAATGAGCAGTTCTTC. Translating it yields CATSGTSGGGYNEQFF.

The chain uses TRBV7-8 and TRBJ1-4; D might be TRBD1 (5 bases). Trimming left V 0 bases short and J 7 bases short, with 12 bases between. The length of the CDR3 is 15 residues. CDR1 and CDR2 from the germline V gene are SGHVS and FQNEAQ. The CDR3 DNA sequence: TGTGCCAGCAGCTTAGCGGCTTTAGGGGCTGAAAAACTGTTTTTT. This codes for CASSLAALGAEKLFF.

The chain employs TRBV5-1 and TRBJ2-7; D ambiguous. V was clipped by 1 base and J by 6 bases, with 14 bases between them. Germline V gene data show CDR1 as SGHRS and CDR2 as YFSETQ. The CDR3 totals 14 residues. In DNA form, the CDR3 reads TGCGCCAGCAGCTTGTTCCTGAATTCGGGCGAGCAGTACTTC. Amino acid sequence: CASSLFLNSGEQYF.

This clone was seen a single time. The V call is TRBV30, the J call TRBJ2-1; 16 bases are a match to TRBD2. CDR1 GTSNPN and CDR2 SVGIG come from the germline V gene (reference sequence). The CDR3 runs to 15 residues. With 3 bases clipped from V and 9 bases from J, the junction kept 5 bases outside the gene matches. CDR3 DNA: TGTGCCTGGAGGGGACTAGCGGGGGGGCAGGTTGAGCAGTTCTTC. This sequence encodes CAWRGLAGGQVEQFF. Supplemented by reference TRBV30 and TRBJ2-1, the full variable domain reads SQTIHQWPATLVQPVGSPLSLECTVEGTSNPNLYWYRQAAGRGLQLLFYSVGIGQISSEVPQNLSASRPQDRQFILSSKKLLLSDSGFYLCAWRGLAGGQVEQFFGPGTRLTVL.

As DNA, the CDR3 is TGTGCCAGCAGTAAAACGACAGGGATCAGTGGCTACACCTTC. Its protein product is CASSKTTGISGYTF. This chain joins TRBV6-5 and TRBJ1-2, with 7 bases that match TRBD1. CDR3 length equals 14 residues. Germline V gives CDR1 MNHEY, CDR2 SVGAGI. The J segment lost 7 bases and the V segment lost 5 bases, leaving 10 bases of the junction unmatched.

J is TRBJ2-7 and V is TRBV14; D perhaps matches TRBD1 (6 bases). CDR1 and CDR2 from the germline V gene are SGHDN and FVKESK. Trimming took 0 bases from V and 9 from J, leaving 12 bases between them. This CDR3 spans 13 amino acids. This CDR3 reads CASSQDFGGVQYF. The CDR3 DNA reads as TGTGCCAGCAGCCAAGATTTTGGGGGCGTGCAGTACTTC.

The J gene is TRBJ2-2, the V gene TRBV4-2; D unclear. Trimming left V 0 bases short and J 7 bases short, with 9 bases between. The CDR3 runs to 14 residues. Germline lookup yields CDR1 LGHNA and CDR2 YNFKEQ. CDR3 sequence: CASSQEALYGELFF. CDR3 sequence (DNA): TGTGCCAGCAGCCAAGAGGCGCTGTACGGGGAGCTGTTTTTT.

The rearrangement links TRBV5-4 to TRBJ2-7; weak D call: TRBD1 (5 bases). V dropped 3 bases and J dropped 2 bases, with 15 bases sitting between them. This CDR3 is 15 amino acids long. Germline assignment: CDR1 SGHNT and CDR2 YYREEE (reference sequence). CDR3 region: CASSYDSLSPYEQYF. In DNA, the CDR3 is TGTGCCAGCAGCTACGACAGCCTTTCCCCCTACGAGCAGTACTTC.

This clone was observed once. V is TRBV5-6 and J is TRBJ2-5; D may be TRBD1 (6 bases). This CDR3 has 16 amino acids. The V gene lost 4 bases and the J gene lost 1 base, with 17 bases spanning the gap. Germline CDR1 reads SGHDT; CDR2 reads YYEEEE. Here the CDR3 DNA reads TGTGCCAGCAGCCCCGGCGGACAGCGGTTCCAAGAGACCCAGTACTTC. Translated: CASSPGGQRFQETQYF. The full variable domain, in which reference TRBV5-6 and TRBJ2-5 provide the parts outside the CDR3, is DAGVTQSPTHLIKTRGQQVTLRCSPKSGHDTVSWYQQALGQGPQFIFQYYEEEERQRGNFPDRFSGHQFPNYSSELNVNALLLGDSALYLCASSPGGQRFQETQYFGPGTRLLVL.

The chain links TRBV7-9 to TRBJ1-2; tentative D call: TRBD1 (6 bases). V was trimmed by 3 bases and J by 4 bases, leaving 15 bases between them. The germline CDR1 and CDR2 sequences are SEHNR and FQNEAQ (reference sequence). This CDR3 is 15 amino acids long. As DNA, the CDR3 is TGTGCCAGCAGCTTTTCGGACAGAGCCTCCTATGGCTACACCTTC. Protein product: CASSFSDRASYGYTF.